This entry features one TCR beta chain sequence. It lacks a known antigen. Base qualities are not provided; no much larger clone lies one nucleotide away. V has 5 bases trimmed and J has 0 bases trimmed; junction bases matching no gene number 5. The germline V gene yields SGHRS for CDR1 and YFSETQ for CDR2. The CDR3 spans 16 residues, from the cysteine through the phenylalanine. Only the CDR3 DNA is retained, 48 bases long and in frame from the first base. The sample comes from a study of blood T cell repertoires in COVID-19 (dated by TCRdb to 2020 to 2021). Context from the whole study: Samples covering the acute and convalescent phases of COVID-19 were provided by collaborators in the United States, Italy and Spain. The material from the prospective study consisted of cDNA or gDNA derived from T cells, B-cell-depleted T cells, or PBMCs. A freely available public database, intended as a resource for researchers studying the immune response to SARS-CoV-2, is where the repertoires were released. The sample metadata nearly always contained a de-identified subject ID, COVID-19 status, age in years and sex. The samples were drawn from two sources: the first 160 participants of the ongoing ImmuneRACE study, and about 1,300 subjects contributed by 6 global collaborators. Subjects who had been exposed to COVID-19, were actively infected with it, or had recovered from it provided the deeply sampled blood TCRbeta repertoires that made up the dataset. Where HLA class I and class II types were available, the types were taken from metadata supplied by the sample provider, not from assay-based typing. What the study reported, not specific to this receptor: The quantity of clinical and demographic metadata differed by source and by participant and was supplied without curation.

TCRbeta CDR3 regions were amplified from genomic DNA using the immunoSEQ Assay, a bias-controlled multiplex PCR. As for how the authors treated the data: Nucleated cell counts per sample were estimated from amplification of reference gene primers within the assay. Sequence reads were collapsed and filtered to measure the absolute abundance of every unique TCRbeta CDR3 rearrangement. Productive Simpson clonality was computed per sample as the square root of Simpson's diversity index over productive rearrangements. The clones in this table, taken by TCRdb from immuneACCESS, are in-frame only. Not every clone is retained; where verified, under half of the shortfall comes from an unresolved V gene, and the cause of the rest is unknown. V and J calls and clone size come straight from that table; D and trimming were deduced from the DNA. The sample table records over 200,000 clones; roughly 86% of these occur just once. The ten largest clones add up to roughly 2.5% of the sample.

Whole blood was collected in K2EDTA tubes by collaborating institutions according to the institutions' own protocols. Collaborator samples were shipped for TCRbeta analysis as frozen whole blood, isolated PBMCs, or DNA extracted from either sample type. The rearrangement joined TRBV5-1 to TRBJ2-3; the junction holds 11 bases that match TRBD2. This receptor was identified in an older woman with acute or convalescent COVID-19. The sequencing sample was made of peripheral blood. The nucleotide sequence is given as TGCGCCAGCAGATCCCTAGCGGGGGGAAGCACAGATACGCAGTATTTT. This translates into CASRSLAGGSTDTQYF. With the rest looked up from the reference TRBV5-1 and TRBJ2-3 genes rather than sequenced, the full variable domain is KAGVTQTPRYLIKTRGQQVTLSCSPISGHRSVSWYQQTPGQGLQFLFEYFSETQRNKGNFPGRFSGRQFSNSRSEMNVSTLELGDSALYLCASRSLAGGSTDTQYFGPGTRLTVL.